The source of this T cell receptor (beta chain) is a study of type 1 and type 2 diabetes patients. The PCR template was genomic DNA. Multiplex PCR with 30 forward and 13 reverse primers amplified the TCR beta CDR3. One entry per CDR3 protein, called by TCRdb with MiXCR from the multiplex PCR reads. Among fewer than 300,000 distinct CDR3 sequences, more than 45% were seen once, and the ten largest hold roughly an eighth. The sequenced sample was peripheral blood mononuclear cells (PBMCs). The receptor was isolated from a man in his late teens or twenties with type 2 diabetes.

CDR3 sequence reads: CASTLQGGLTEAFF. The CDR3 coding sequence is TGTGCCAGCACCCTACAGGGAGGTCTCACTGAAGCTTTCTTT. J is TRBJ1-1 and V is TRBV12-3 or TRBV12-4; possibly TRBD1 for D (6 bases). The V end was cut by 7 bases, the J end by 4 bases, with 16 bases between. CDR3 length: 14 residues.